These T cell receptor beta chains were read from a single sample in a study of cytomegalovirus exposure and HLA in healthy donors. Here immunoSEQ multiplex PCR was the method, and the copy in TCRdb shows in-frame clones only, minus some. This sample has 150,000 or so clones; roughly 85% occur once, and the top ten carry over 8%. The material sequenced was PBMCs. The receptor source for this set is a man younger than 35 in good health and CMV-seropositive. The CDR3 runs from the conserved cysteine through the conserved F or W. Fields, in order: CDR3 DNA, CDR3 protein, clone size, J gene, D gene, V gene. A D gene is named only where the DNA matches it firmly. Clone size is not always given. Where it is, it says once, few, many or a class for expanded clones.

CDR3nt: TGCGCCAGCAGCTCGACTAGCGGCTATTACAATGAGCAGTTCTTC
CDR3aa: CASSSTSGYYNEQFF
abundance: NA
j_gene: TRBJ2-1
d_gene: TRBD2
v_gene: TRBV5-1

CDR3nt: TGTGCCAGCAGCTCGGGAAGGGAGACCCAGTACTTC
CDR3aa: CASSSGRETQYF
abundance: NA
j_gene: TRBJ2-5
d_gene: NA
v_gene: TRBV7-2

CDR3nt: TGTGCCAGCAGTTACGGGCAGACGAACACCGGGGAGCTGTTTTTT
CDR3aa: CASSYGQTNTGELFF
abundance: NA
j_gene: TRBJ2-2
d_gene: NA
v_gene: TRBV6-5

CDR3nt: TGCGCCAGCAGCTTGGTTCTAGCGGGTGAAACAGATACGCAGTATTTT
CDR3aa: CASSLVLAGETDTQYF
abundance: NA
j_gene: TRBJ2-3
d_gene: TRBD2
v_gene: TRBV5-1

CDR3nt: TGTGCCAGCAGCTTGTCATCGGCAGGGGAGAGGACTGAAGCTTTCTTT
CDR3aa: CASSLSSAGERTEAFF
abundance: NA
j_gene: TRBJ1-1
d_gene: NA
v_gene: TRBV5-6

CDR3nt: TGTGCCAGCAGCTTGGCGCTAGCGAACTACGAGCAGTACTTC
CDR3aa: CASSLALANYEQYF
abundance: few
j_gene: TRBJ2-7
d_gene: NA
v_gene: TRBV7-2

CDR3nt: TGTGCCAGCAGTCCGGGACTACAAGATCAGCCCCAGCATTTT
CDR3aa: CASSPGLQDQPQHF
abundance: NA
j_gene: TRBJ1-5
d_gene: NA
v_gene: TRBV2

CDR3nt: TGTGCCAGCAGCTACGACAGGGGTTTGAACACTGAAGCTTTCTTT
CDR3aa: CASSYDRGLNTEAFF
abundance: few
j_gene: TRBJ1-1
d_gene: TRBD1
v_gene: TRBV2

CDR3nt: TGTGCCTACCAGACAGGGAGCTCCTACGAGCAGTACTTC
CDR3aa: CAYQTGSSYEQYF
abundance: NA
j_gene: TRBJ2-7
d_gene: TRBD1
v_gene: TRBV30

CDR3nt: TGTGCTAGTGGTTTGGTACTTCCCCCTCGGGACACCGACTACGAGCAGTACTTC
CDR3aa: CASGLVLPPRDTDYEQYF
abundance: NA
j_gene: TRBJ2-7
d_gene: NA
v_gene: TRBV12-5

CDR3nt: TGTGCCAGCAGCTTTAGGAGTTATGGCTACACCTTC
CDR3aa: CASSFRSYGYTF
abundance: NA
j_gene: TRBJ1-2
d_gene: NA
v_gene: TRBV7-8

CDR3nt: TGTGCCAGCAGGGCTAGCGGGAGGGGGTACAATGAGCAGTTCTTC
CDR3aa: CASRASGRGYNEQFF
abundance: NA
j_gene: TRBJ2-1
d_gene: TRBD2
v_gene: TRBV7-2

CDR3nt: TGTGCCAGCAGTGGGGGGGTGGGCGAAAAACTGTTTTTT
CDR3aa: CASSGGVGEKLFF
abundance: once
j_gene: TRBJ1-4
d_gene: NA
v_gene: TRBV28

CDR3nt: TGTGCCAGCAGTTACTCGGTCTATAACGGCTACACCTTC
CDR3aa: CASSYSVYNGYTF
abundance: NA
j_gene: TRBJ1-2
d_gene: NA
v_gene: TRBV6-6

CDR3nt: TGTGCCAGCAGCTCCGGAGGGGGCATTTATGGCTACACCTTC
CDR3aa: CASSSGGGIYGYTF
abundance: NA
j_gene: TRBJ1-2
d_gene: TRBD1
v_gene: TRBV5-6

CDR3nt: TGTGCCAGCAGCTTATCGGGGGGCACCGATACGCAGTATTTT
CDR3aa: CASSLSGGTDTQYF
abundance: NA
j_gene: TRBJ2-3
d_gene: NA
v_gene: TRBV7-9

CDR3nt: TGTGCCAGCAGCTTATCTAGCGGATCCTCCTACGAGCAGTACTTC
CDR3aa: CASSLSSGSSYEQYF
abundance: few
j_gene: TRBJ2-7
d_gene: TRBD2
v_gene: TRBV13

CDR3nt: TGTGCCAGCAGCTCCACTAGCGGGAGTTACGAGACCCAGTACTTC
CDR3aa: CASSSTSGSYETQYF
abundance: NA
j_gene: TRBJ2-5
d_gene: TRBD2
v_gene: TRBV7-9

CDR3nt: TGTGCCAGCAGAGTACTAGGCGAGCAGTACTTC
CDR3aa: CASRVLGEQYF
abundance: once
j_gene: TRBJ2-7
d_gene: NA
v_gene: TRBV2

CDR3nt: TGTGCCAGCAGCGGACTGGGACAGGGGGGACTAGCTTCCTACGAGCAGTACTTC
CDR3aa: CASSGLGQGGLASYEQYF
abundance: NA
j_gene: TRBJ2-7
d_gene: TRBD1
v_gene: TRBV7-2

CDR3nt: TGTGCCAGCAGTGACGTCACCTCCTTGGGAGACGAGCAGTACTTC
CDR3aa: CASSDVTSLGDEQYF
abundance: NA
j_gene: TRBJ2-7
d_gene: NA
v_gene: TRBV25-1

CDR3nt: TGTGCCAGCAGCCGAGAGCAGGGGGTCGGCTACACCTTC
CDR3aa: CASSREQGVGYTF
abundance: NA
j_gene: TRBJ1-2
d_gene: TRBD1
v_gene: TRBV5-5

CDR3nt: TGTGCCAGCAGCCGGGTTGGACAGCTCGAAGCTTTCTTT
CDR3aa: CASSRVGQLEAFF
abundance: NA
j_gene: TRBJ1-1
d_gene: NA
v_gene: TRBV4-2

CDR3nt: TGCGCCAGCAGCGTACGGGGGTACAGCAATCAGCCCCAGCATTTT
CDR3aa: CASSVRGYSNQPQHF
abundance: NA
j_gene: TRBJ1-5
d_gene: NA
v_gene: TRBV4-1

CDR3nt: TGCGCCAGCAGCCCGGAGACTAGCTCTAACAATGAGCAGTTCTTC
CDR3aa: CASSPETSSNNEQFF
abundance: few
j_gene: TRBJ2-1
d_gene: TRBD2
v_gene: TRBV5-1

CDR3nt: TGTGCCAGTAGTTTAACAGGGGGCACCGCTGAAGCTTTCTTT
CDR3aa: CASSLTGGTAEAFF
abundance: NA
j_gene: TRBJ1-1
d_gene: TRBD1
v_gene: TRBV19

CDR3nt: TGTGCCAGCAGCCCGGTCCCCCGCCGGAATGAGCAGTTCTTC
CDR3aa: CASSPVPRRNEQFF
abundance: NA
j_gene: TRBJ2-1
d_gene: NA
v_gene: TRBV6-5

CDR3nt: TGTGCCAGCAGCACCCGGACAGGGGGCGGTAGAAGCGACGAGCAGTACTTC
CDR3aa: CASSTRTGGGRSDEQYF
abundance: NA
j_gene: TRBJ2-7
d_gene: TRBD1
v_gene: TRBV11-2

CDR3nt: TGCGCCAGCAGCCAAGTAGTGTCTAGTGGGGGGGCGAGGACAGATACGCAGTATTTT
CDR3aa: CASSQVVSSGGARTDTQYF
abundance: NA
j_gene: TRBJ2-3
d_gene: NA
v_gene: TRBV4-1

CDR3nt: TGCGCCAGCAGCCAAATACAGGGGTCCACTGAAGCTTTCTTT
CDR3aa: CASSQIQGSTEAFF
abundance: NA
j_gene: TRBJ1-1
d_gene: TRBD1
v_gene: TRBV4-1

CDR3nt: TGCGCCAGCAGCCAAGATGAACAAACGTATGGCTACACCTTC
CDR3aa: CASSQDEQTYGYTF
abundance: NA
j_gene: TRBJ1-2
d_gene: NA
v_gene: TRBV4-1

CDR3nt: TGTGCCAGCAGCTTGCTTTCGCGGGAGGAAAACAATGAGCAGTTCTTC
CDR3aa: CASSLLSREENNEQFF
abundance: NA
j_gene: TRBJ2-1
d_gene: TRBD2
v_gene: TRBV5-6

CDR3nt: TGTGCCAGCAGTTGGGGACAGGAGAACACCGGGGAGCTGTTTTTT
CDR3aa: CASSWGQENTGELFF
abundance: NA
j_gene: TRBJ2-2
d_gene: TRBD1
v_gene: TRBV27

CDR3nt: TGTGCCAGCATCCTCAGGGTAGGCTTCTACGAGCAGTACTTC
CDR3aa: CASILRVGFYEQYF
abundance: NA
j_gene: TRBJ2-7
d_gene: NA
v_gene: TRBV27

CDR3nt: TGTGCCAGCAGCTCTACCGGGACTCAAGAGACCCAGTACTTC
CDR3aa: CASSSTGTQETQYF
abundance: NA
j_gene: TRBJ2-5
d_gene: NA
v_gene: TRBV7-2

CDR3nt: TGTGCCAGCAGCCCTACAGGGGCAACTAATGAAAAACTGTTTTTT
CDR3aa: CASSPTGATNEKLFF
abundance: NA
j_gene: TRBJ1-4
d_gene: TRBD1
v_gene: TRBV7-9

CDR3nt: TGTGCCAGCAGTGCCGGGACAGGGAGTGCCTATGGCTACACCTTC
CDR3aa: CASSAGTGSAYGYTF
abundance: once
j_gene: TRBJ1-2
d_gene: TRBD1
v_gene: TRBV28

CDR3nt: TGTGCCAGCAAATATACACAGGGGAAGCCAGAAAACATTCAGTACTTC
CDR3aa: CASKYTQGKPENIQYF
abundance: NA
j_gene: TRBJ2-4
d_gene: TRBD1
v_gene: TRBV7-2

CDR3nt: TGTGCCAGCAGTTTATCCGGGACAGGGGGAACCTACGAGCAGTACTTC
CDR3aa: CASSLSGTGGTYEQYF
abundance: NA
j_gene: TRBJ2-7
d_gene: TRBD1
v_gene: TRBV28

CDR3nt: TGTGCCAGCAGCTTGTTTCCTAGGGGTCAAGAGACCCAGTACTTC
CDR3aa: CASSLFPRGQETQYF
abundance: NA
j_gene: TRBJ2-5
d_gene: NA
v_gene: TRBV5-5

CDR3nt: TGTGCCAGCAGCGTGGGACAGGCGATCTATGGCTACACCTTC
CDR3aa: CASSVGQAIYGYTF
abundance: NA
j_gene: TRBJ1-2
d_gene: TRBD1
v_gene: TRBV9

CDR3nt: TGTGCCAGCACCTATCCGGGACTAGGTAGCTTCGAGCAGTACTTC
CDR3aa: CASTYPGLGSFEQYF
abundance: NA
j_gene: TRBJ2-7
d_gene: TRBD2
v_gene: TRBV6-6

CDR3nt: TGCGCCAGCAGCCCGGGACAGGGTAACTACGAGCAGTACTTC
CDR3aa: CASSPGQGNYEQYF
abundance: NA
j_gene: TRBJ2-7
d_gene: TRBD1
v_gene: TRBV5-1

CDR3nt: TGTGCCAGCAGCTTAGCGGGAGGGCCGGGTGAGCAGTACTTC
CDR3aa: CASSLAGGPGEQYF
abundance: NA
j_gene: TRBJ2-7
d_gene: TRBD2
v_gene: TRBV27

CDR3nt: TGCGCCAGCGGACCGGGACAGGGAAACACTGAAGCTTTCTTT
CDR3aa: CASGPGQGNTEAFF
abundance: NA
j_gene: TRBJ1-1
d_gene: TRBD1
v_gene: TRBV4-1

CDR3nt: TGTGCCAGTAGTTTGGGACAGACCGACTATGGCTACACCTTC
CDR3aa: CASSLGQTDYGYTF
abundance: NA
j_gene: TRBJ1-2
d_gene: TRBD1
v_gene: TRBV19